This T cell receptor (beta chain) derives from a study of CD8 T cells in Susac syndrome. General study findings and limits: Acknowledgment was made by the study that its TCR sequencing and HLA analysis involved a relatively small number of individuals.

Reverse transcription used roughly 0.45 to 1 ug RNA and random hexamers. TCRdb re-derived calls from the immunoSEQ multiplex PCR reads in MiXCR, one entry per CDR3 protein. The table includes some 260,000 distinct CDR3 sequences, about 85% detected once. Worth noting for this clonotype: As yet, its antigen is unknown.

The CDR3 spans 15 residues. Trimming stripped 4 bases from V and 1 base from J, with 14 bases between. Germline loops: CDR1 SGHNT, CDR2 YYREEE (reference sequence). This chain joins TRBV5-4 and TRBJ1-1, with D perhaps TRBD1 (5 bases). The TCR sequence derives from a human donor with multiple sclerosis. The sample comprised CD8+ T cells from PBMCs. Written as DNA, the CDR3 is TGTGCCAGCAGCCCAACCGGGACTAAGAACACTGAAGCTTTCTTT. It translates to CASSPTGTKNTEAFF.